Listed below are T cell receptor beta chains from one sample, sequenced in a study of shared clonotypes between healthy human individuals. Data came from immunoSEQ multiplex PCR; TCRdb stores just in-frame clones and leaves some out. The table has roughly 2,500,000 clones, 93% seen once. Sample: naive CD4+ T cells from PBMCs. The receptors were gathered from a man aged 18 to 29 in good health. Some clones in this sample may be carry-over from other donors' samples. Both conserved end residues are part of each CDR3. Fields, in order: D gene, clone size, J gene, V gene, CDR3 DNA, CDR3 protein. A D gene is named only where the DNA matches it firmly. Clone size is shown for a subset of rows, as once, few, many or a class of expanded clone.

d_gene: TRBD2; abundance: -; j_gene: TRBJ2-1; v_gene: TRBV5-1; CDR3nt: TGCGCCAGCCGTCCGACTAGCGGGCGTAATGAGCAGTTCTTC; CDR3aa: CASRPTSGRNEQFF
d_gene: -; abundance: -; j_gene: TRBJ2-5; v_gene: TRBV5-1; CDR3nt: TGCGCCAGCAGCTCCCTGCTCGGGGGGCTGGGTCGAGAGACCCAGTACTTC; CDR3aa: CASSSLLGGLGRETQYF
d_gene: -; abundance: -; j_gene: TRBJ2-2; v_gene: TRBV10-1; CDR3nt: TGCGCCAGCTTGGAGTGGGTAGTAAAGAACACCGGGGAGCTGTTTTTT; CDR3aa: CASLEWVVKNTGELFF
d_gene: -; abundance: -; j_gene: TRBJ2-7; v_gene: TRBV28; CDR3nt: TGTGCCAGCAGTCTCCCGACTAGTGAACACTACGAGCAGTACTTC; CDR3aa: CASSLPTSEHYEQYF
d_gene: -; abundance: -; j_gene: TRBJ2-7; v_gene: TRBV9; CDR3nt: TGTGCCAGCAGCGTAGTAGGCTTCCCCGGGAACGAGCAGTACTTC; CDR3aa: CASSVVGFPGNEQYF
d_gene: TRBD1; abundance: -; j_gene: TRBJ1-3; v_gene: TRBV6-6; CDR3nt: TGTGCCAGCACCGCCGGGACAGGGAGTGGAAACACCATATATTTT; CDR3aa: CASTAGTGSGNTIYF
d_gene: -; abundance: -; j_gene: TRBJ1-2; v_gene: TRBV29-1; CDR3nt: TGCAGCGTTGAAGCCACGATGACATCTATAAGGGGCTCTAACTATGGCTACACCTTC; CDR3aa: CSVEATMTSIRGSNYGYTF
d_gene: TRBD2; abundance: -; j_gene: TRBJ2-3; v_gene: TRBV29-1; CDR3nt: TGCAGCGTTTTGCACGTTCTAGCGGGACCCCGAGCCACAGATACGCAGTATTTT; CDR3aa: CSVLHVLAGPRATDTQYF
d_gene: -; abundance: -; j_gene: TRBJ1-5; v_gene: TRBV5-5; CDR3nt: TGTGCCAGCAGCTTTACCGTAGACCAGCCCCAGCATTTT; CDR3aa: CASSFTVDQPQHF
d_gene: TRBD1; abundance: -; j_gene: TRBJ2-3; v_gene: TRBV5-4; CDR3nt: TGTGCCAGCAGCTCCCAGACAGGGGCACCAGATACGCAGTATTTT; CDR3aa: CASSSQTGAPDTQYF
d_gene: -; abundance: once; j_gene: TRBJ2-7; v_gene: TRBV28; CDR3nt: TGTGCCACCTGGACTGAGCACGAGCAGTACTTC; CDR3aa: CATWTEHEQYF
d_gene: -; abundance: -; j_gene: TRBJ2-5; v_gene: TRBV6-1; CDR3nt: TGTGCCAGCAGGGCAGGGGAGACCCAGTACTTC; CDR3aa: CASRAGETQYF
d_gene: -; abundance: -; j_gene: TRBJ2-5; v_gene: TRBV28; CDR3nt: TGTGCCAGCAGTATCACCCCACGGACAGCCCTACAAGAGACCCAGTACTTC; CDR3aa: CASSITPRTALQETQYF
d_gene: -; abundance: -; j_gene: TRBJ2-2; v_gene: TRBV19; CDR3nt: TGTGCCAGTAGTATGAGGAGGAACACCGGGGAGCTGTTTTTT; CDR3aa: CASSMRRNTGELFF
d_gene: -; abundance: -; j_gene: TRBJ2-7; v_gene: TRBV7-2; CDR3nt: TGTGCCAGCAGTTATAGCCGGGACATACCCTACGAGCAGTACTTC; CDR3aa: CASSYSRDIPYEQYF
d_gene: TRBD1; abundance: -; j_gene: TRBJ2-7; v_gene: TRBV7-9; CDR3nt: TGTGCCAGCAGCAAGACAGGGGGCGAGCAGTACTTC; CDR3aa: CASSKTGGEQYF
d_gene: -; abundance: -; j_gene: TRBJ2-1; v_gene: TRBV9; CDR3nt: TGTGCCAGCAGCGTAGACGGGATGAGTCGGGAGCAGTTCTTC; CDR3aa: CASSVDGMSREQFF
d_gene: -; abundance: -; j_gene: TRBJ1-1; v_gene: TRBV28; CDR3nt: TGTGCCAGCAGTTTTGGGGGAGGGACTGAAGCTTTCTTT; CDR3aa: CASSFGGGTEAFF
d_gene: -; abundance: -; j_gene: TRBJ2-7; v_gene: TRBV5-1; CDR3nt: TGCGCCAGCAGGACCGGGACGCAAACCTACGAGCAGTACTTC; CDR3aa: CASRTGTQTYEQYF
d_gene: TRBD2; abundance: -; j_gene: TRBJ2-1; v_gene: TRBV30; CDR3nt: TGTGCCTGGTTGACTAGCGGGAGTTTACTTGGGTCCTACAATGAGCAGTTCTTC; CDR3aa: CAWLTSGSLLGSYNEQFF
d_gene: -; abundance: -; j_gene: TRBJ2-5; v_gene: TRBV5-1; CDR3nt: TGCGCCAGCAGCTTGTGGGTGAATGGGGAGACCCAGTACTTC; CDR3aa: CASSLWVNGETQYF
d_gene: TRBD1; abundance: -; j_gene: TRBJ2-7; v_gene: TRBV27; CDR3nt: TGTGCCAGCAGCCCGGGACAGGGAACGGGGGAGCAGTACTTC; CDR3aa: CASSPGQGTGEQYF
d_gene: -; abundance: -; j_gene: TRBJ2-7; v_gene: TRBV19; CDR3nt: TGTGCCAGTTCAAGCCCCGGGGGCGGTTCTGCCTACGAGCAGTACTTC; CDR3aa: CASSSPGGGSAYEQYF
d_gene: -; abundance: -; j_gene: TRBJ2-3; v_gene: TRBV29-1; CDR3nt: TGCAGCGTCGGGACGGATACGCAGTATTTT; CDR3aa: CSVGTDTQYF
d_gene: -; abundance: -; j_gene: TRBJ1-2; v_gene: TRBV5-5; CDR3nt: TGTGCCAGCAGCTTGGGGAGATTGGGTAACTATGGCTACACCTTC; CDR3aa: CASSLGRLGNYGYTF
d_gene: -; abundance: -; j_gene: TRBJ1-3; v_gene: TRBV4-3; CDR3nt: TGCGCCAGCAGCCAAGATTGGGTAGTGTCTGGAAACACCATATATTTT; CDR3aa: CASSQDWVVSGNTIYF
d_gene: -; abundance: -; j_gene: TRBJ1-5; v_gene: TRBV28; CDR3nt: TGTGCCAGCAGTTTAAGAGGGGAAGGTCAGCCCCAGCATTTT; CDR3aa: CASSLRGEGQPQHF
d_gene: -; abundance: -; j_gene: TRBJ1-1; v_gene: TRBV25-1; CDR3nt: TGTGCCAGCAGTGAATCGGTGCGGCTCCGGGCTTTCTTT; CDR3aa: CASSESVRLRAFF
d_gene: -; abundance: -; j_gene: TRBJ1-2; v_gene: TRBV27; CDR3nt: TGTGCCAGCAGTTCAAGATCGCTAGACTATGGCTACACCTTC; CDR3aa: CASSSRSLDYGYTF